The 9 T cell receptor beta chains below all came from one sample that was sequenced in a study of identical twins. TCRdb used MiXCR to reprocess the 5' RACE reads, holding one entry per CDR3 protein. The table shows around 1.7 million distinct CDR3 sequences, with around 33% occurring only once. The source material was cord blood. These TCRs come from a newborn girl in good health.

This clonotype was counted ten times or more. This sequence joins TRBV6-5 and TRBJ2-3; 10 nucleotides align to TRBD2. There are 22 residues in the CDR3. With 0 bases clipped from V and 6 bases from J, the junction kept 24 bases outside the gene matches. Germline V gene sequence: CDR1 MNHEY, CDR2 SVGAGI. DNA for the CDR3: TGTGCCAGCAGTTACTCGAATCTTCTAGCGGGAGCTTTTGCCACACTGCTGGATACGCAGTATTTT. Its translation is CASSYSNLLAGAFATLLDTQYF.

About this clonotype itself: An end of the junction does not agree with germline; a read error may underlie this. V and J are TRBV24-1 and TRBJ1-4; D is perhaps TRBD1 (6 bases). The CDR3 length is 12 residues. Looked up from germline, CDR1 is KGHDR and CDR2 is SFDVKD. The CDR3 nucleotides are TGTGCCCCCAGGGGCAGGGAGGAAAAACTGTTTTTT. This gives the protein CAPRGREEKLFF.

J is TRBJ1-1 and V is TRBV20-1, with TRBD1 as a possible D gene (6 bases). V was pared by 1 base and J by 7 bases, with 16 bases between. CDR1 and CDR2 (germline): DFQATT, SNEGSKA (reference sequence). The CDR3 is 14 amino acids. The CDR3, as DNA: TGCAGTGCTAGAGGCAAGGCAGGGGAAGTTGAAGCTTTCTTT. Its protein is CSARGKAGEVEAFF.

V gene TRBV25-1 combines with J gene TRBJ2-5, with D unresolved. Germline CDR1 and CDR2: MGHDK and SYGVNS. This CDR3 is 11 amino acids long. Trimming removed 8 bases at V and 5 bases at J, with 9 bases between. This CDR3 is CASGSIETQYF. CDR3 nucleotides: TGTGCCAGCGGATCAATCGAGACCCAGTACTTC. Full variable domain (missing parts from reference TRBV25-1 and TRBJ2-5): EADIYQTPRYLVIGTGKKITLECSQTMGHDKMYWYQQDPGMELHLIHYSYGVNSTEKGDLSSESTVSRIRTEHFPLTLESARPSHTSQYLCASGSIETQYFGPGTRLLVL.

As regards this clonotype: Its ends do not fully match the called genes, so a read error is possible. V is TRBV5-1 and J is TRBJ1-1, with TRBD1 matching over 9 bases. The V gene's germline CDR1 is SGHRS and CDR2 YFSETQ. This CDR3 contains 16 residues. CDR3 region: CAGSSLGQGRNTEAFF. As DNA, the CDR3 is TGCGCCGGCAGCTCCCTGGGACAGGGAAGGAACACTGAAGCTTTCTTT.

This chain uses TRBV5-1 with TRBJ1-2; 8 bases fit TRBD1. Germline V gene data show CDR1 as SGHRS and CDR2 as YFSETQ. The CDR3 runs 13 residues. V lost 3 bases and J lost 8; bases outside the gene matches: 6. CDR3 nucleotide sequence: TGCGCCAGCAGCTCACGGACAGGGAAAGGCTACACCTTC. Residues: CASSSRTGKGYTF.

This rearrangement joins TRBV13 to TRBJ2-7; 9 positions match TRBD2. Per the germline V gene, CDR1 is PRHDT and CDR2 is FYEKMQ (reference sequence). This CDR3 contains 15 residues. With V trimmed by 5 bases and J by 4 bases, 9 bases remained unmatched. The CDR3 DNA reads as TGTGCCAGCAGCATCCTTAGCGGGAGTAGGTACGAGCAGTACTTC. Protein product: CASSILSGSRYEQYF.

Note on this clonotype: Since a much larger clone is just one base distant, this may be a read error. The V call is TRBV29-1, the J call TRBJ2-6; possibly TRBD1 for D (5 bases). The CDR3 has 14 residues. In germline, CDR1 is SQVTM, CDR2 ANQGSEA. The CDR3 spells CSIEVGAGANVLTF. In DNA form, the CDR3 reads TGCAGCATTGAAGTAGGGGCTGGGGCCAACGTCCTGACTTTC.

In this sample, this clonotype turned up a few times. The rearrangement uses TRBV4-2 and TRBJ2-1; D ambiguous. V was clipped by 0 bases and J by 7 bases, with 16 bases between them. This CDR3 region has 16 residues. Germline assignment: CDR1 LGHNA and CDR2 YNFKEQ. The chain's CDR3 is CASSQEHQPGGNEQFF. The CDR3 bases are TGTGCCAGCAGCCAAGAGCACCAGCCAGGTGGGAATGAGCAGTTCTTC.